These 17 T cell receptor beta chains were sequenced from one sample in a study of Graves' ophthalmopathy and Graves' hyperthyroidism. Amplified TCR beta CDR3 regions were obtained using RNA transcripts as template. An initial RT-PCR round employing HTBI primers preceded a second-round multiplex PCR. Each CDR3 protein gets one entry after TCRdb re-called the multiplex PCR reads with MiXCR. The data hold under 250,000 distinct CDR3 sequences, with roughly 27% observed a single time. Sequencing was done on a sample of peripheral blood. These receptors originate from a man aged 45-65 years with Graves' ophthalmopathy.

This clonotype has ten or more counts. V is TRBV6-2 or TRBV6-3 and J is TRBJ2-5; D not certain. Trimming took 2 bases from V and 7 from J, leaving 5 bases between them. This CDR3 region has 11 residues. The germline CDR1 and CDR2 sequences are MNHEY and SVGEGT. The CDR3 DNA follows: TGTGCCAGCAGTTACACGGGGACCCAGTACTTC. It encodes CASSYTGTQYF.

This clonotype occurred many times. The CDR3 sequence is CASSLDWGVTEAFF. CDR3 sequence (DNA): TGTGCCAGCAGCTTAGATTGGGGGGTAACTGAAGCTTTCTTT. The V and J genes are TRBV7-2 and TRBJ1-1, with D possibly being TRBD1 (5 bases). CDR3 length: 14 amino acids. Trimming cost V 1 base and J 5 bases, with 11 bases left between them. Per the germline V gene, CDR1 is SGHTA and CDR2 is FQGNSA.

This clonotype was counted at least ten times. J is TRBJ2-7 and V is TRBV6-2 or TRBV6-3; perhaps TRBD2 as D (6 bases). Germline lookup yields CDR1 MNHEY and CDR2 SVGEGT. The V end lost 4 bases, the J end lost 2 bases, and 9 bases lay between the germline ends. The CDR3 spans 13 residues. CDR3 nucleotide sequence: TGTGCCAGCAGTTCGGGGGAAACCTACGAGCAGTACTTC. It encodes CASSSGETYEQYF.

This chain uses TRBV20-1 with TRBJ2-7; 12 bases are a match to TRBD2. Looked up from germline, CDR1 is DFQATT and CDR2 is SNEGSKA (reference sequence). CDR3 length: 15 residues. V was pared by 6 bases and J by 5 bases, with 11 bases of the junction left unmatched. The CDR3 sequence is CSAHLLAGGPDEQYF. The CDR3, as DNA: TGCAGTGCGCACCTCCTAGCGGGAGGGCCCGACGAGCAGTACTTC.

The V call is TRBV29-1, the J call TRBJ2-7; D is unclear. Germline V lookup: CDR1 SQVTM, CDR2 ANQGSEA. The ends were cut back, 6 bases at V and 3 bases at J, with 9 bases in the middle. The length of the CDR3 is 11 residues. The CDR3 protein is CSVNSDYEQYF. The CDR3 nucleotides read TGCAGCGTGAACAGCGACTACGAGCAGTACTTC.

A few counts support this clonotype. This chain joins TRBV28 and TRBJ1-5, with 7 bases lining up with TRBD1. V was pared by 7 bases and J by 3 bases, with 9 bases of the junction left unmatched. Germline V CDR1 and CDR2: MDHEN, SYDVKM. The length of the CDR3 is 15 residues. CDR3 residues: CASIMTGRINQPQHF. CDR3 coding DNA: TGTGCCAGCATTATGACAGGGAGGATCAATCAGCCCCAGCATTTT.

This clonotype was recorded at least ten times. One junction end disagrees with the germline gene, perhaps due to a read error. The genes are TRBV10-2 and TRBJ2-7, with 9 bases that match TRBD2. The V gene's germline CDR1 is WSHSY and CDR2 SAAADI. The CDR3 length is 14 residues. CDR3 sequence (DNA): TGCGCCAGCAGACCCGCGGGAGGGACCGACGAGCAATACTTC. Protein: CASRPAGGTDEQYF.

The table lists this clonotype with many counts. The chain employs TRBV4-1 and TRBJ1-2, with unresolved D. The germline V and J ends were trimmed by 5 bases and 8 bases, with 18 bases remaining between them. This CDR3 is 14 amino acids long. Germline loops: CDR1 MGHRA, CDR2 YSYEKL. DNA of the CDR3: TGCGCCAGCAGCGGAGCGGGTATCCGCGGGGGCTACACCTTC. Protein sequence: CASSGAGIRGGYTF.

The chain is built from TRBV28 and TRBJ1-2; D perhaps matches TRBD1 (6 bases). V lost 6 bases to trimming and J lost 4 bases, with 12 bases between them. From germline, CDR1 is MDHEN and CDR2 SYDVKM. The CDR3 spans 13 residues. CDR3 bases: TGTGCCAGCAGCCGTGACAGGATCTATGGCTACACCTTC. Its translation is CASSRDRIYGYTF.

This clonotype was counted ten times or more. The chain joins TRBV9 to TRBJ2-7, with 7 bases identical to TRBD1. The J segment lost 5 bases and the V segment lost 4 bases, leaving 15 bases of the junction unmatched. The CDR3 sequence is 16 residues long. Germline V lookup: CDR1 SGDLS, CDR2 YYNGEE. CDR3 DNA: TGTGCCAGCAGCTCCGCCGGGACAGCAGTCGAGGACGAGCAGTACTTC. Encoded protein: CASSSAGTAVEDEQYF.

In its sample, this clonotype was seen many times. The chain carries TRBV30 and TRBJ1-5; D ambiguous. Trimming pared 1 base from V and 0 bases from J, leaving 7 bases between. This CDR3 region has 14 residues. Germline-derived CDR1 and CDR2 are GTSNPN and SVGIG (reference sequence). CDR3 bases: TGTGCCTGGAGTGGTCCGGTTAGCAATCAGCCCCAGCATTTT. Protein sequence: CAWSGPVSNQPQHF. The full variable domain, rest sourced from reference TRBV30 and TRBJ1-5, is SQTIHQWPATLVQPVGSPLSLECTVEGTSNPNLYWYRQAAGRGLQLLFYSVGIGQISSEVPQNLSASRPQDRQFILSSKKLLLSDSGFYLCAWSGPVSNQPQHFGDGTRLSIL.

This clonotype was seen at least ten times. This sequence joins TRBV27 and TRBJ2-5, with 8 bases matching TRBD2. The CDR3 totals 14 residues. Looked up from germline, CDR1 is MNHEY and CDR2 is SMNVEV (reference sequence). After removal of 7 bases from V and 5 bases from J, the junction contained 9 bases not matched to a gene. CDR3 region: CASTPSGGLETQYF. The CDR3 DNA sequence: TGTGCCAGCACCCCCTCGGGAGGGCTGGAGACCCAGTACTTC.

J is TRBJ2-7 and V is TRBV6-1; 9 bases agree with TRBD2. V was clipped by 1 base and J by 3 bases; unmatched bases: 4. The CDR3 has 15 amino acids. CDR1 MNHNS and CDR2 SASEGT come from the germline V gene. The CDR3 DNA sequence: TGTGCCAGCAGTGAAGGGCTAGCGGGAATCTACGAGCAGTACTTC. This sequence encodes CASSEGLAGIYEQYF.

Many counts were recorded for this clonotype. The gene calls are TRBV10-3 and TRBJ1-1; 7 bases are a match to TRBD1. The CDR3 is made up of 14 amino acids. CDR1 and CDR2 (germline): ENHRY, SYGVKD. After removal of 5 bases from V and 3 bases from J, the junction contained 6 bases not matched to a gene. In nucleotides, the CDR3 is TGTGCCATCAGTACGACAGGGCCCGACACTGAAGCTTTCTTT. Its translation is CAISTTGPDTEAFF.

V is TRBV2 and J is TRBJ1-6; possibly TRBD1 for D (5 bases). Germline CDR1 SNHLY, CDR2 FYNNEI. The CDR3 runs to 15 residues. The V end lost 4 bases, the J end lost 7 bases, and 14 bases lay between the germline ends. The CDR3 DNA reads TGTGCCAGCAGTGGGGACGGGCAGAACAATTCACCCCTCCACTTT. Amino acids: CASSGDGQNNSPLHF.

This clonotype was seen ten or more times. The chain recombines TRBV4-1 with TRBJ1-1; D remains ambiguous. The CDR3 consists of 17 residues. Trimming took off 1 base at V and 0 bases at J, with 15 bases between the two ends. Germline V gene data show CDR1 as MGHRA and CDR2 as YSYEKL. The CDR3 DNA follows: TGCGCCAGCAGCCAAGGACGGGATATAGCAGTGAACACTGAAGCTTTCTTT. Translating gives CASSQGRDIAVNTEAFF.

The table lists this clonotype with many counts. V is TRBV6-1 and J is TRBJ2-5, with 7 bases aligning to TRBD2. This CDR3 region has 14 residues. The germline V gene has CDR1 MNHNS and CDR2 SASEGT. J lost 5 bases, V lost 8 bases, and 11 bases had no gene match. The CDR3 DNA is TGTGCCAGCCGAGAACTGGCGGGAGATGAGACCCAGTACTTC. Protein product: CASRELAGDETQYF.